This T cell receptor (beta chain) was identified during a study of blood T cell repertoires in COVID-19. The germline CDR1 and CDR2 sequences are MDHEN and SYDVKM. V lost 2 bases and J lost 0, with 10 bases in between. This CDR3 is 15 amino acids long. Here immunoSEQ multiplex PCR was the method, and the copy in TCRdb shows in-frame clones only, minus some. The repertoire holds more than 95,000 clones, with approximately 81% as singletons. J is TRBJ1-1 and V is TRBV28, with D possibly matching TRBD1 (5 bases). The sequence came from an older man with COVID-19, enrolled during active disease. Sequenced material: peripheral blood. The CDR3 coding sequence is TGTGCCAGCAGTTTAAGTTGGGGCATGAACACTGAAGCTTTCTTT. Protein: CASSLSWGMNTEAFF. The complete variable domain, with remaining parts taken from reference TRBV28 and TRBJ1-1, reads DVKVTQSSRYLVKRTGEKVFLECVQDMDHENMFWYRQDPGLGLRLIYFSYDVKMKEKGDIPEGYSVSREKKERFSLILESASTNQTSMYLCASSLSWGMNTEAFFGQGTRLTVV.